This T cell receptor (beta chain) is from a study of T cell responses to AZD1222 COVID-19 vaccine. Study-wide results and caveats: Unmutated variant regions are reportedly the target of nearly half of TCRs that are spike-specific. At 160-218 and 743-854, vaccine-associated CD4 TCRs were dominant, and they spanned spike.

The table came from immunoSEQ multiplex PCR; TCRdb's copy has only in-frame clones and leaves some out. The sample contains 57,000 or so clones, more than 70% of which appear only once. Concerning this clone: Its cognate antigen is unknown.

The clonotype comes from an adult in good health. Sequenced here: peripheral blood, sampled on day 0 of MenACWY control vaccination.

In DNA form, the CDR3 reads TGTGCCAGCAGCTTAGTCCGCGGAGAGACCCAGTACTTC. Translation: CASSLVRGETQYF. The J gene is TRBJ2-5, the V gene TRBV11-1; D gene uncertain. The CDR3 covers 13 residues. Germline CDR1 and CDR2: SGHAT and FQDESV (reference sequence). V was clipped by 1 base and J by 4 bases, with 7 bases between them.